These 5 T cell receptor beta chains share one sample of origin, sequenced in a study of T cell responses to AZD1222 COVID-19 vaccine. Method: immunoSEQ multiplex PCR; TCRdb's copy keeps in-frame clones and lacks some. The table records about 130,000 clones, about 92% of them present only once. This sample comprised peripheral blood, obtained on day 0 of AZD1222 vaccination. The receptors stem from an adult in good health.

This clone has more than one count but fewer than ten. The chain combines TRBV30 with TRBJ1-2, with D tentatively TRBD1 (5 bases). Germline V lookup: CDR1 GTSNPN, CDR2 SVGIG (reference sequence). The CDR3 extends over 16 amino acids. The ends were cut back, 5 bases at V and 0 bases at J, with 19 bases in the middle. CDR3 sequence (DNA): TGTGCCTGGGTTGGGGACCTCTTTTGGGCTAACTATGGCTACACCTTC. It yields the protein CAWVGDLFWANYGYTF.

The V gene is TRBV5-1, the J gene TRBJ1-1; TRBD1 aligns across 7 bases. V was pared by 4 bases and J by 1 base, with 7 bases of the junction left unmatched. Germline CDR1 and CDR2: SGHRS and YFSETQ. The CDR3 runs 15 residues. Here the CDR3 DNA reads TGCGCCAGCAGCCCGGTGGGACAGCCGAACACTGAAGCTTTCTTT. Encoded protein: CASSPVGQPNTEAFF.

This clone turned up a few times. The chain joins TRBV12-3 or TRBV12-4 to TRBJ1-1; D gene unclear. CDR3 size: 13 residues. V lost 6 bases, J lost 3 bases, and 11 bases lay in between. Here the CDR3 reads CASRRQDYTEAFF. CDR3 DNA sequence: TGTGCCAGCAGACGCCAGGATTACACTGAAGCTTTCTTT.

This clone was detected a few times. The chain combines TRBV5-1 with TRBJ1-6; 7 nucleotides match TRBD1. The CDR3 has 17 amino acids. Germline CDR1 reads SGHRS; CDR2 reads YFSETQ. V shed 4 bases, J shed 0 bases, and the junction held 7 bases outside the gene matches. The CDR3 DNA sequence: TGCGCCAGCAGCAACCGACAGGGCGCCTCCTATAATTCACCCCTCCACTTT. Its translation: CASSNRQGASYNSPLHF.

This chain links TRBV18 with TRBJ2-1; D is ambiguous. Trimming shortened V by 0 bases and J by 10 bases, and 10 bases separated the two germline ends. The CDR3 is 13 amino acids. CDR1 is KGHSH and CDR2 is LQKENI in the germline V gene. The chain's CDR3 is CASSPPVRSEQFF. The CDR3 DNA is TGTGCCAGCTCACCACCCGTAAGATCCGAGCAGTTCTTC.